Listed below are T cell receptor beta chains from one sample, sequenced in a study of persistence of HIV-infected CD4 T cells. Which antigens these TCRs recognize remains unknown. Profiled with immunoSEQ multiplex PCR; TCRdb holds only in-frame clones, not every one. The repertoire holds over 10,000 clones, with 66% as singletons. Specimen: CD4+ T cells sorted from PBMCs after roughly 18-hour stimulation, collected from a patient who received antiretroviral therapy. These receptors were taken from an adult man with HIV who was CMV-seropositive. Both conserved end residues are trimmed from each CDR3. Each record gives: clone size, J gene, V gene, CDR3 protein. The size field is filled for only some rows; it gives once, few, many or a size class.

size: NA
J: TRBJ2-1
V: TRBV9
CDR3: ASSVVPSGTSGRATGNNEQF

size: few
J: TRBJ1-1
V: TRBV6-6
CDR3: ASSYRAGGTEAF

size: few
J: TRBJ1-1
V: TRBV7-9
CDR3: ASNPPGQLNTEAF

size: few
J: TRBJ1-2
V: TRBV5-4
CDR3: ASSYGTGSGDNYGYT

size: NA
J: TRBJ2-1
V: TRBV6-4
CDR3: ASSAQSLGDEQF

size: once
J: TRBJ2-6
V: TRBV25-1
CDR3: ASSEYKGRSGANVLT

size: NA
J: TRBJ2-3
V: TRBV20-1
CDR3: SASRQSTDTQY

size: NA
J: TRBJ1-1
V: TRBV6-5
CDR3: ASSYNSREAF

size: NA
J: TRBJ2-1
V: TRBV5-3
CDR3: ARSLGPAKGQF

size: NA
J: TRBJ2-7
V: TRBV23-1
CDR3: ASSPGREDEQY

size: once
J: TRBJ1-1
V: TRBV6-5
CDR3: ASNQGGLVTEAF

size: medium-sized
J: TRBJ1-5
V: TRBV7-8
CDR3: ASSSRQSNQPQH

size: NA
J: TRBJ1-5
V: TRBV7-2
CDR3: ASSPDRGNQPQH

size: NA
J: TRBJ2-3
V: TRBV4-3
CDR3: ASSLGQAAGDTQY

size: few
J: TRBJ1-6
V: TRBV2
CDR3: ASRDGQGQNSPLH

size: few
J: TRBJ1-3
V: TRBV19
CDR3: ASHTAGTGNTIY

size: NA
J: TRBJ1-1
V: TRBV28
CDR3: ASSLGWGGTEAF

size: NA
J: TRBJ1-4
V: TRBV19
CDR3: ASSASLRPATNEKLF

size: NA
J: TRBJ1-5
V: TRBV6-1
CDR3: ASSEFPRQPQH

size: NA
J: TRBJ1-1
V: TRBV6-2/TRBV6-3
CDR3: ASSYSRDRANTEAF

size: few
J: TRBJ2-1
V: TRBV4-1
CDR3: ASSRASGAWGEQF

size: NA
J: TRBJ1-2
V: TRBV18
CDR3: ASSMNTYKNGYT

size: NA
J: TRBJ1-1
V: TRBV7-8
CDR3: ASSRQGSEAF

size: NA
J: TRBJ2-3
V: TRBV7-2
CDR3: ASSLRAGGPGDTQY

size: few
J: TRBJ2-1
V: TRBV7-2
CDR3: ASSLPMNRGDEQF

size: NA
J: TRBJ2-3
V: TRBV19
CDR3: ASPKRVTDTQY

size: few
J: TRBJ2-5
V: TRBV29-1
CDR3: SAGLPQETQY

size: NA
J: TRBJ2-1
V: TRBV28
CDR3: ASSLGADYNEQF

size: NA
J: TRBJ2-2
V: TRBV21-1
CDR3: ASSKDDGRSPNTGELF

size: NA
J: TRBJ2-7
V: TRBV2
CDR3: ASRGGGSARHEQY

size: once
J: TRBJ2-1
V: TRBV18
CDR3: ASSPRTETTYNEQF

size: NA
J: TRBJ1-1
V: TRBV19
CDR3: ASSIGTAVDTEAF

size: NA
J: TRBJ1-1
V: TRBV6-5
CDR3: ASRTYRNEAF

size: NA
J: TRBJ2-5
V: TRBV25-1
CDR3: ASSARSSGSETQY

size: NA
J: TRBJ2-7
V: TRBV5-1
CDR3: ASKGSPYEQY

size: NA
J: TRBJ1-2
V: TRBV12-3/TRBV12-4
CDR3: ASSLITERGYT

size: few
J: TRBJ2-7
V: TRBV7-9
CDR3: ASRPGLKSDEQY

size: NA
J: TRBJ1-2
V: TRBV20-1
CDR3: SASGRGYT

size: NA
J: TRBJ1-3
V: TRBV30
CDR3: AWSVGSGNTIY

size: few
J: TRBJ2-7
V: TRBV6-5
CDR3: ASSPSWGSSYEQY

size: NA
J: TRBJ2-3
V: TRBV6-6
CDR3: ASTKGRDTQY

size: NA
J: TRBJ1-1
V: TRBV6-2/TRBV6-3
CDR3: ASSYRWAGNTEAF

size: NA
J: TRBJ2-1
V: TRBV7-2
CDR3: ASSPSGGPYEQF

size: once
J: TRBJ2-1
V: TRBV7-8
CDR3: ASSPRDRVYNEQF

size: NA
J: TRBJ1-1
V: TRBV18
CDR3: ASSPASLNTEAF